The 10 T cell receptor beta chains reported below all come from one sample, sequenced in a study of blood T cell repertoires in COVID-19. Generated by immunoSEQ multiplex PCR, the TCRdb table keeps only in-frame clones and is missing some. The sample lists 250,000 to 350,000 clones, 88% occurring once. Sequenced material: PBMCs or T cells enriched from blood (not recorded which). The receptors derive from a woman aged 25 to 39 who had recovered from COVID-19.

The chain joins TRBV30 to TRBJ1-3; weak D call: TRBD1 (5 bases). Germline V gene sequence: CDR1 GTSNPN, CDR2 SVGIG (reference sequence). This CDR3 comprises 14 residues. V gave up 3 bases and J gave up 4 bases, with 13 bases separating them. CDR3 bases: TGTGCCTGGAGCCGGGGGTCGGTAGGAAACACCATATATTTT. This codes for CAWSRGSVGNTIYF.

This chain connects TRBV5-1 to TRBJ1-2; D possibly corresponds to TRBD1 (5 bases). Germline CDR1 and CDR2: SGHRS and YFSETQ. This CDR3 contains 14 residues. Trimming stripped 2 bases from V and 8 bases from J, with 16 bases between. CDR3 nucleotide sequence: TGCGCCAGCAGCTTTAATTCAGGGAGGGAAGGCTACACCTTC. This gives the protein CASSFNSGREGYTF.

This clone was observed once. The CDR3 sequence is CASSQKWLRREGLETQYF. DNA for the CDR3: TGTGCCAGCAGCCAGAAATGGTTAAGGCGGGAGGGCCTGGAGACCCAGTACTTC. The chain couples TRBV3-1 (or the pseudogene TRBV3-2) to TRBJ2-5; 9 bases fit TRBD2. The CDR3 spans 18 residues. The V gene end was trimmed by 3 bases and the J gene end by 5 bases; junction bases not matched to a gene: 16. CDR1 is LGHDT, CDR2 YNNKEL, per germline (reference sequence).

The rearrangement joins TRBV7-2 to TRBJ2-1, with TRBD2 matching 12 bases. CDR1 is SGHTA and CDR2 is FQGNSA in the germline V gene. V lost 2 bases, J lost 8 bases, and 4 bases stayed unmatched. The CDR3 contains 15 residues. The CDR3 reads CASSLLAGGGDEQFF. As DNA, the CDR3 is TGTGCCAGCAGCTTACTAGCGGGGGGGGGCGATGAGCAGTTCTTC.

The gene calls are TRBV11-3 and TRBJ2-3, with 8 bases fitting TRBD2. The CDR3 extends over 17 amino acids. CDR1 and CDR2 (germline): SGHNT, YENEEA. The junction had 12 bases not matched to a gene; V was cut back by 4 bases and J by 3 bases. The DNA of the CDR3 is TGTGCCAGCAGCTACCTCACCGGGGGGGCAACTACAGATACGCAGTATTTT. Translation: CASSYLTGGATTDTQYF.

As to this clone: This sample includes further DNA sequences coding for the same CDR3. V is TRBV30 and J is TRBJ1-5, with 9 bases aligning to TRBD1. Germline V CDR1 and CDR2: GTSNPN, SVGIG (reference sequence). Losses at the gene ends were 3 bases for V and 7 bases for J; bases not matched to a gene: 4. The CDR3 runs 13 residues. CDR3 amino acids: CAWSGQGTQPQHF. The CDR3, as DNA: TGTGCCTGGAGCGGACAGGGGACCCAGCCCCAGCATTTT. Drawing the rest from reference TRBV30 and TRBJ1-5, the complete variable domain is SQTIHQWPATLVQPVGSPLSLECTVEGTSNPNLYWYRQAAGRGLQLLFYSVGIGQISSEVPQNLSASRPQDRQFILSSKKLLLSDSGFYLCAWSGQGTQPQHFGDGTRLSIL.

The V gene is TRBV10-3, the J gene TRBJ1-2; 7 nucleotides match TRBD1. Germline V gene sequence: CDR1 ENHRY, CDR2 SYGVKD. Unmatched junction bases numbered 12, after V lost 2 bases and J lost 3 bases. The CDR3 consists of 17 residues. The CDR3 is CAISETTGLPGDYGYTF. The CDR3 DNA follows: TGTGCCATCAGTGAGACGACAGGGCTGCCAGGGGACTATGGCTACACCTTC.

The chain uses TRBV11-3 and TRBJ2-1, with 11 bases lining up with TRBD2. Germline CDR1 SGHNT, CDR2 YENEEA. The CDR3 length is 15 residues. Trimming cost V 4 bases and J 3 bases; bases outside gene matches: 2. Here the CDR3 reads CASSSGTSGYNEQFF. CDR3 DNA: TGTGCCAGCAGCTCCGGGACTAGCGGCTACAATGAGCAGTTCTTC.

CDR3 residues: CASRRGPGANVLTF. The DNA for the CDR3 is TGTGCCAGCAGAAGGGGGCCTGGGGCCAACGTCCTGACTTTC. The chain has TRBV27 and TRBJ2-6; TRBD1 agrees at 7 bases. The CDR3 sequence is 14 residues long. Trimming at V came to 6 bases and at J to 2 bases, leaving 1 base not matched to a gene. CDR1 MNHEY and CDR2 SMNVEV come from the germline V gene (reference sequence).

The chain combines TRBV7-3 with TRBJ2-2; TRBD2 agrees at 11 bases. Trimming cost V 6 bases and J 3 bases; bases outside gene matches: 3. Germline V gives CDR1 SGHTA, CDR2 FQGTGA. This CDR3 is built from 15 residues. Here the CDR3 reads CASRIAGGDTGELFF. The CDR3 DNA follows: TGTGCCAGCAGAATAGCGGGAGGGGACACCGGGGAGCTGTTTTTT.